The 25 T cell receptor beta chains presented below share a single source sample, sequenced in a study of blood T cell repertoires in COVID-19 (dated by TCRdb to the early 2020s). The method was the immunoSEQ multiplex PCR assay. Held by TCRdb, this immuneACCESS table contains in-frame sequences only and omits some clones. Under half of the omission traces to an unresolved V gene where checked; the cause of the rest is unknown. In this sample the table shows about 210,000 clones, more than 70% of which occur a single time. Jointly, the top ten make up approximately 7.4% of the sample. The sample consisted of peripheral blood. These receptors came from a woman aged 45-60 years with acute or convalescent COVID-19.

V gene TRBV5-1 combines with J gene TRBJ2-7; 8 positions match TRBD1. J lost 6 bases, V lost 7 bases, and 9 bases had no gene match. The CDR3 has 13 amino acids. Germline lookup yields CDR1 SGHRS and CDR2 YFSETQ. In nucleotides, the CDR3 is TGCGCCAGCTCCCCCGGACAGGGCGGCGAGCAGTACTTC. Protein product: CASSPGQGGEQYF.

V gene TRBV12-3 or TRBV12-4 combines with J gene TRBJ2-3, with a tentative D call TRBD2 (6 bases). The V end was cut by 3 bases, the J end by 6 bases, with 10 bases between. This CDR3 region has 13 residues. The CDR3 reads CASSFRLVDTQYF. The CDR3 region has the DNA TGTGCCAGCAGTTTCCGACTAGTTGATACGCAGTATTTT.

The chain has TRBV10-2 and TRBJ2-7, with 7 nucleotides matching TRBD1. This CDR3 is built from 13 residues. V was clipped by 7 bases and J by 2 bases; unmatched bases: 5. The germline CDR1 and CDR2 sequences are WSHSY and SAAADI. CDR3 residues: CASMRTGPYEQYF. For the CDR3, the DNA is TGCGCCAGCATGCGGACAGGCCCCTACGAGCAGTACTTC.

The chain's CDR3 is CASSRGTSRETQYF. The CDR3 bases are TGTGCCAGCAGTCGCGGGACTAGCCGAGAGACCCAGTACTTC. The chain carries TRBV27 and TRBJ2-5, with 9 nucleotides matching TRBD2. The CDR3 sequence is 14 residues long. V shed 5 bases and J 4 bases; nucleotides not matched to a gene: 5. Looked up from germline, CDR1 is MNHEY and CDR2 is SMNVEV (reference sequence).

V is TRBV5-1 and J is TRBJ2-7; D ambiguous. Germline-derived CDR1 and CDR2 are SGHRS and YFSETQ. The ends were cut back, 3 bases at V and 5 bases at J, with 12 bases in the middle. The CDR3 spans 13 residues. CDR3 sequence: CASSSLGINEQYF. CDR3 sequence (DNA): TGCGCCAGCAGCTCCCTAGGAATCAACGAGCAGTACTTC.

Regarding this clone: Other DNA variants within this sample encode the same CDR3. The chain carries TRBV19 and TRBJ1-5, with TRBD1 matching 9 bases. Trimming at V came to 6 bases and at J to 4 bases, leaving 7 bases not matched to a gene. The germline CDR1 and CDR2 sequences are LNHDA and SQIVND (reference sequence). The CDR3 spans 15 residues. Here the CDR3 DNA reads TGTGCCAGTAGATTAACAGGGGGCGAGAATCAGCCCCAGCATTTT. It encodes CASRLTGGENQPQHF.

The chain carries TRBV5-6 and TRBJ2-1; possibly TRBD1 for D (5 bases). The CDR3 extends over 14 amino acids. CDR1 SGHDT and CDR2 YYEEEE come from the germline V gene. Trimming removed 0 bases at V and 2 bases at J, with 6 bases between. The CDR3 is CASSLVQAYNEQFF. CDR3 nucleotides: TGTGCCAGCAGCTTGGTACAGGCCTACAATGAGCAGTTCTTC.

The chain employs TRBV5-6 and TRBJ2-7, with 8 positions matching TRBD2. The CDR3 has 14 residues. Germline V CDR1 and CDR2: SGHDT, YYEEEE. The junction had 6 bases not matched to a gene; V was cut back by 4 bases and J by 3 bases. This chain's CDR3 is CASSASSGLYEQYF. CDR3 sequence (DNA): TGTGCCAGCAGCGCCTCTAGCGGGCTCTACGAGCAGTACTTC.

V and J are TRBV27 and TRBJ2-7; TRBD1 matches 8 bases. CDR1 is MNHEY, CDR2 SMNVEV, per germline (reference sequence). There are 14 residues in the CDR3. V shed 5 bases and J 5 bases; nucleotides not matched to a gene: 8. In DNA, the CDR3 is TGTGCCAGCAGTCGATCGGACAGGGTGGACGAGCAGTACTTC. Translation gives CASSRSDRVDEQYF.

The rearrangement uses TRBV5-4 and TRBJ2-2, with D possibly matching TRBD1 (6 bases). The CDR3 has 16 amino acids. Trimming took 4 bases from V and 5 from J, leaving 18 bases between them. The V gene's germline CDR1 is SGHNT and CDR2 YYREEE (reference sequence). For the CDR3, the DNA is TGTGCCAGCAGCGAACGAACCTTCAGGGGAACCGGGGAGCTGTTTTTT. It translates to CASSERTFRGTGELFF.

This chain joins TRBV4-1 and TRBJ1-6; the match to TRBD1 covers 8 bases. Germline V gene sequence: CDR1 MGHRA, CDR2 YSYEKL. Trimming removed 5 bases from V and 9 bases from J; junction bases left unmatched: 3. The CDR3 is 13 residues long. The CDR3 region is CASSSDRGSPLHF. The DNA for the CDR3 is TGCGCCAGCAGCAGCGACAGGGGTTCACCCCTCCACTTT.

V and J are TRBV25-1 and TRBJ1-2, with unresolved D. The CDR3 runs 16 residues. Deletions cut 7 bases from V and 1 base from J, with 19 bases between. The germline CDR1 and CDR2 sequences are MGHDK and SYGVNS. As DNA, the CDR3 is TGTGCCAGCACCTCCGCCGGGGAAGGTCTTAACTATGGCTACACCTTC. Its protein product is CASTSAGEGLNYGYTF.

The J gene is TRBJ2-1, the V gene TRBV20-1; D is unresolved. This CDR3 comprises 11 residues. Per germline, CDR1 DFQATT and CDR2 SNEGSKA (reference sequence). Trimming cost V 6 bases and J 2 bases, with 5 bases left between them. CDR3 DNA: TGCAGTGCCGAGACCTACAATGAGCAGTTCTTC. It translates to CSAETYNEQFF.

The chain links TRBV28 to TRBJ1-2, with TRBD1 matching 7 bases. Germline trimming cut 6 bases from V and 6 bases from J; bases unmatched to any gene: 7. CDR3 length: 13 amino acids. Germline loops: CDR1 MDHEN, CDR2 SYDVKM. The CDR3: CASSQGGQHGYTF. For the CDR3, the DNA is TGTGCCAGCAGCCAGGGGGGACAGCATGGCTACACCTTC.

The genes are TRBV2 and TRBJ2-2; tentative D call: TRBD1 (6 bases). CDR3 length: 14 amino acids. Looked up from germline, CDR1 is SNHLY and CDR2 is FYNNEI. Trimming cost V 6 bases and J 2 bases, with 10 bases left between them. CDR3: CASRSDRNTGELFF. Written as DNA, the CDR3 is TGTGCCAGCAGATCGGACAGAAACACCGGGGAGCTGTTTTTT.

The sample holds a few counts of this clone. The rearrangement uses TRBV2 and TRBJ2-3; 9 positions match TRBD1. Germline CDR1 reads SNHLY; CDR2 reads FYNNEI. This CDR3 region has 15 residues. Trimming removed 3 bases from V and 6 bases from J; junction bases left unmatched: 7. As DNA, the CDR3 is TGTGCCAGCAGTGATCTTGGACAGGGGACCGATACGCAGTATTTT. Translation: CASSDLGQGTDTQYF.

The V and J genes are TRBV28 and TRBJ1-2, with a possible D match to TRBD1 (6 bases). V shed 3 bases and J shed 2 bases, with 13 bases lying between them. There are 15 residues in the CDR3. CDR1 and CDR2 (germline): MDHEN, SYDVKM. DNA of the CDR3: TGTGCCAGCAGTTTGCCCAGGGGTCTCAACTATGGCTACACCTTC. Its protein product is CASSLPRGLNYGYTF.

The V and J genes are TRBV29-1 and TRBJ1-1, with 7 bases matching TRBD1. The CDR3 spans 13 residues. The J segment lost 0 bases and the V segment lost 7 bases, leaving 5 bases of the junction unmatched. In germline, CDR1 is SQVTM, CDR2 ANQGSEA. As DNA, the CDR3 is TGCAGCGGTCTCGGGACAGTGAACACTGAAGCTTTCTTT. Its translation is CSGLGTVNTEAFF.

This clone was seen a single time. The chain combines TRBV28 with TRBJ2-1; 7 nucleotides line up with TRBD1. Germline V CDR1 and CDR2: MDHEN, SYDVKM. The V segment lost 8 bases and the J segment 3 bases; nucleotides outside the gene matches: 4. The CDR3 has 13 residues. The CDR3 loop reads CASAGTDYNEQFF. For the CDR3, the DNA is TGTGCCAGCGCCGGGACAGACTACAATGAGCAGTTCTTC. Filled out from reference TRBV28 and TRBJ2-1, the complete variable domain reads DVKVTQSSRYLVKRTGEKVFLECVQDMDHENMFWYRQDPGLGLRLIYFSYDVKMKEKGDIPEGYSVSREKKERFSLILESASTNQTSMYLCASAGTDYNEQFFGPGTRLTVL.

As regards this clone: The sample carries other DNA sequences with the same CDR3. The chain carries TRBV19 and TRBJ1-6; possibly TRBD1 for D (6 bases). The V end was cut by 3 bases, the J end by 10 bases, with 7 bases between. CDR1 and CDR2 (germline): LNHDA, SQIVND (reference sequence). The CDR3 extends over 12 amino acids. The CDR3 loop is CASSMGASPLHF. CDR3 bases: TGTGCCAGTAGTATGGGGGCGTCACCCCTCCACTTT.

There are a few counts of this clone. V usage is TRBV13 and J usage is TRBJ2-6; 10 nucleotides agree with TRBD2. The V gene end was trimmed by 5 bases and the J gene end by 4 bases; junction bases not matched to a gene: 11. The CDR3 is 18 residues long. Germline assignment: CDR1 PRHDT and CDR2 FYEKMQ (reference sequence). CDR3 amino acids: CASSPRPLAGGGANVLTF. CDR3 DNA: TGTGCCAGCAGCCCTCGCCCCTTAGCGGGAGGAGGGGCCAACGTCCTGACTTTC. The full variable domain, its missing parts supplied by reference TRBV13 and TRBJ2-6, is AAGVIQSPRHLIKEKRETATLKCYPIPRHDTVYWYQQGPGQDPQFLISFYEKMQSDKGSIPDRFSAQQFSDYHSELNMSSLELGDSALYFCASSPRPLAGGGANVLTFGAGSRLTVL.

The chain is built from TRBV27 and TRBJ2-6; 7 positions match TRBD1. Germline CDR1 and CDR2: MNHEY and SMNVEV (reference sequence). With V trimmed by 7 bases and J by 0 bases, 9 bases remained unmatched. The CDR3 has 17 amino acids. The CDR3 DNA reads TGTGCCAGCACCAACCGGGACAGCATCTCTGGGGCCAACGTCCTGACTTTC. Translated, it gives CASTNRDSISGANVLTF.

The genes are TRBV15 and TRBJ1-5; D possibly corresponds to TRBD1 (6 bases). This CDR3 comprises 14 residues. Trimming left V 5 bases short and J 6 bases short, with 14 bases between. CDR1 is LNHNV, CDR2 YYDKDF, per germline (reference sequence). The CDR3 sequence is CATSFDRYGQPQHF. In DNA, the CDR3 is TGTGCCACCAGCTTCGACAGGTACGGTCAGCCCCAGCATTTT.

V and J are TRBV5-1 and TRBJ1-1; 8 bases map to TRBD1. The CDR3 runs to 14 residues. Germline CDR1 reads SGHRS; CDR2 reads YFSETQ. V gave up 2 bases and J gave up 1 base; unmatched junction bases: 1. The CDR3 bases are TGCGCCAGCAGCTTCACAGGGGGGAACACTGAAGCTTTCTTT. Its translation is CASSFTGGNTEAFF.

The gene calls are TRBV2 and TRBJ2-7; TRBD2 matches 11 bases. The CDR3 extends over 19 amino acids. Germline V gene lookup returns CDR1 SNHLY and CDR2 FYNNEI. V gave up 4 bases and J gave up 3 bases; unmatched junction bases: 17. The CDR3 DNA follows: TGTGCCAGCAGTGCCGTAGTACTAGCGGGAGTAACGGGATTCTACGAGCAGTACTTC. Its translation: CASSAVVLAGVTGFYEQYF.